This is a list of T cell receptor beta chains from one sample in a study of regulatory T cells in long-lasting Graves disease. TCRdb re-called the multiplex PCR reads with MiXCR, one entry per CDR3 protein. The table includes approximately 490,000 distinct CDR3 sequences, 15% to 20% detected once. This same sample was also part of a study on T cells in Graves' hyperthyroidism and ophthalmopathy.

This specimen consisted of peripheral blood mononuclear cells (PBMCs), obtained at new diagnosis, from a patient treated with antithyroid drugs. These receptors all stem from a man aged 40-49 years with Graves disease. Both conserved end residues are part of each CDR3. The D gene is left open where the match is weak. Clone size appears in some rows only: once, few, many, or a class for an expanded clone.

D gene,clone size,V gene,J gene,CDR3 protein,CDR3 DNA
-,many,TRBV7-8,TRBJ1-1,CASSPEVGWTEAFF,TGTGCCAGCAGCCCCGAGGTGGGCTGGACTGAAGCTTTCTTT
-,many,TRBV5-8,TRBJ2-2,CASSPGTSTGELFF,TGTGCCAGCAGCCCCGGGACCTCGACCGGGGAGCTGTTTTTT
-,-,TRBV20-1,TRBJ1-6,CSARESSYNSPLHF,TGCAGTGCTAGAGAATCCTCCTATAATTCACCCCTCCACTTT
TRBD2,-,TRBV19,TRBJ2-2,CATGVSGSGTGELFF,TGTGCGACTGGGGTCAGCGGGAGTGGCACCGGGGAGCTGTTTTTT
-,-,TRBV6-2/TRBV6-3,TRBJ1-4,CASSTAGGLEKLFF,TGTGCCAGCAGTACCGCGGGGGGCCTGGAAAAACTGTTTTTT
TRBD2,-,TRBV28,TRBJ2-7,CASDPGLAGGSYEQYF,TGTGCCAGCGATCCGGGACTAGCGGGAGGCTCCTACGAGCAGTACTTC
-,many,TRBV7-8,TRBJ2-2,CASSLDEVSGPGELFF,TGTGCCAGCAGCTTAGATGAGGTTTCCGGGCCCGGGGAGCTGTTTTTT
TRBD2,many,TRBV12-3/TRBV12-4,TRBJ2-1,CASSPLAGGRQFF,TGTGCCAGCAGCCCCCTAGCGGGGGGGAGGCAGTTCTTC
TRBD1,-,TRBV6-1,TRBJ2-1,CASSPGTGAKFF,TGTGCCAGCAGCCCCGGGACAGGGGCAAAGTTCTTC
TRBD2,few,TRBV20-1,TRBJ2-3,CSAQGLAGILDTQYF,TGCAGTGCTCAGGGACTAGCGGGAATTCTAGATACGCAGTATTTT
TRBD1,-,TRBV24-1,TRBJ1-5,CATSDRGTANQPQHF,TGTGCCACCAGTGATAGGGGGACAGCCAATCAGCCCCAGCATTTT
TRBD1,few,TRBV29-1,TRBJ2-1,CSVDGTGYNEQFF,TGCAGCGTTGACGGGACAGGGTACAATGAGCAGTTCTTC
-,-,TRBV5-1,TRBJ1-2,CASSLEANYRYTF,TGCGCCAGCAGCTTGGAGGCGAACTATCGCTACACCTTC
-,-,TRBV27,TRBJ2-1,CASSLSGEQSF,TGTGCCAGCAGTTTAAGTGGTGAGCAGTCCTTC
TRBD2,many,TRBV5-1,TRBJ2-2,CASSLDGSGVGELFF,TGCGCCAGCAGCTTGGATGGTAGCGGGGTCGGGGAGCTGTTTTTT
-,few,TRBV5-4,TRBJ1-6,CASSLDRESPLHF,TGTGCCAGCAGCTTGGACAGGGAGTCACCCCTCCACTTT
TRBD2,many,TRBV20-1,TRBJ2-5,CSASFSVGGETQYF,TGCAGTGCTAGTTTTTCGGTGGGGGGGGAGACCCAGTACTTC
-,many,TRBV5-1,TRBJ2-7,CASSLVGGGNEQYF,TGTGCCAGCAGCTTGGTAGGAGGGGGCAACGAGCAGTACTTC
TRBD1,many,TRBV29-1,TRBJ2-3,CSFTGGGTHDTQYF,TGCAGCTTCACAGGGGGCGGTACGCATGATACGCAGTATTTT
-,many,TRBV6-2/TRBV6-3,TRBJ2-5,CASRQLGSRETQYF,TGTGCCAGCAGACAGCTGGGGTCGCGGGAGACCCAGTACTTC
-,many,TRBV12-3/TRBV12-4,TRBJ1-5,CASILTGYYSNQPQHF,TGTGCCAGCATCCTGACAGGATATTATAGCAATCAGCCCCAGCATTTT
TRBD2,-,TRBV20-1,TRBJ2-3,CSRGPPTSGRLSTDTQYF,TGCTCCCGGGGGCCTCCGACTAGCGGGAGACTTAGCACAGATACGCAGTATTTT
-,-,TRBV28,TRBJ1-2,CASSLSPPRGGYTF,TGTGCCAGCAGTTTATCCCCCCCCCGAGGAGGCTACACCTTC
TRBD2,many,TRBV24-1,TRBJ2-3,CATSDFGLAGVDTQYF,TGTGCCACCAGTGATTTCGGACTAGCGGGAGTGGATACGCAGTATTTT
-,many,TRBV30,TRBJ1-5,CAWAPGSNQPQHF,TGTGCCTGGGCGCCCGGAAGCAATCAGCCCCAGCATTTT
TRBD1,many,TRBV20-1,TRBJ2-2,CSVSQGTGELFF,TGCAGTGTTTCACAGGGGACCGGGGAGCTGTTTTTT
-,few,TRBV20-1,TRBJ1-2,CSATHRVHNYGYTF,TGCAGTGCTACCCACAGGGTTCACAACTATGGCTACACCTTC
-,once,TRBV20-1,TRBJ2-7,CSAGETGTGVYEQYF,TGCAGTGCTGGAGAAACAGGGACCGGAGTCTACGAGCAGTACTTC